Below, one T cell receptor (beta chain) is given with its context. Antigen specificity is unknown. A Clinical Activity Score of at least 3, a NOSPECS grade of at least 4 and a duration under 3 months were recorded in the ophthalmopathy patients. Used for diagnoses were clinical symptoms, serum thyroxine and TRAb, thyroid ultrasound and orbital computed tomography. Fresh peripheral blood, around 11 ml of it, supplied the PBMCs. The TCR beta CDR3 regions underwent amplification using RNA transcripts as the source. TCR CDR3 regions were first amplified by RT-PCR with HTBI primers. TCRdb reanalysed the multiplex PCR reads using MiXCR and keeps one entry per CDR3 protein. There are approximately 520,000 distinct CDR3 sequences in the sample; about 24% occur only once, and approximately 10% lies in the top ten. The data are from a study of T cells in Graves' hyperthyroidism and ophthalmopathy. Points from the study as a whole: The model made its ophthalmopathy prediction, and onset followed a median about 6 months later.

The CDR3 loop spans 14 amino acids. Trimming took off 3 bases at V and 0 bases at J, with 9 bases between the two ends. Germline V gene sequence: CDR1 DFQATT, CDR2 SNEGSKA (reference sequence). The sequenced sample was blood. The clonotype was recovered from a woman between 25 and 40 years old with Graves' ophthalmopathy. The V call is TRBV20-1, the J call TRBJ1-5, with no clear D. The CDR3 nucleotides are TGCAGTGCTAGTGAGGGAAATAGCAATCAGCCCCAGCATTTT. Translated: CSASEGNSNQPQHF.